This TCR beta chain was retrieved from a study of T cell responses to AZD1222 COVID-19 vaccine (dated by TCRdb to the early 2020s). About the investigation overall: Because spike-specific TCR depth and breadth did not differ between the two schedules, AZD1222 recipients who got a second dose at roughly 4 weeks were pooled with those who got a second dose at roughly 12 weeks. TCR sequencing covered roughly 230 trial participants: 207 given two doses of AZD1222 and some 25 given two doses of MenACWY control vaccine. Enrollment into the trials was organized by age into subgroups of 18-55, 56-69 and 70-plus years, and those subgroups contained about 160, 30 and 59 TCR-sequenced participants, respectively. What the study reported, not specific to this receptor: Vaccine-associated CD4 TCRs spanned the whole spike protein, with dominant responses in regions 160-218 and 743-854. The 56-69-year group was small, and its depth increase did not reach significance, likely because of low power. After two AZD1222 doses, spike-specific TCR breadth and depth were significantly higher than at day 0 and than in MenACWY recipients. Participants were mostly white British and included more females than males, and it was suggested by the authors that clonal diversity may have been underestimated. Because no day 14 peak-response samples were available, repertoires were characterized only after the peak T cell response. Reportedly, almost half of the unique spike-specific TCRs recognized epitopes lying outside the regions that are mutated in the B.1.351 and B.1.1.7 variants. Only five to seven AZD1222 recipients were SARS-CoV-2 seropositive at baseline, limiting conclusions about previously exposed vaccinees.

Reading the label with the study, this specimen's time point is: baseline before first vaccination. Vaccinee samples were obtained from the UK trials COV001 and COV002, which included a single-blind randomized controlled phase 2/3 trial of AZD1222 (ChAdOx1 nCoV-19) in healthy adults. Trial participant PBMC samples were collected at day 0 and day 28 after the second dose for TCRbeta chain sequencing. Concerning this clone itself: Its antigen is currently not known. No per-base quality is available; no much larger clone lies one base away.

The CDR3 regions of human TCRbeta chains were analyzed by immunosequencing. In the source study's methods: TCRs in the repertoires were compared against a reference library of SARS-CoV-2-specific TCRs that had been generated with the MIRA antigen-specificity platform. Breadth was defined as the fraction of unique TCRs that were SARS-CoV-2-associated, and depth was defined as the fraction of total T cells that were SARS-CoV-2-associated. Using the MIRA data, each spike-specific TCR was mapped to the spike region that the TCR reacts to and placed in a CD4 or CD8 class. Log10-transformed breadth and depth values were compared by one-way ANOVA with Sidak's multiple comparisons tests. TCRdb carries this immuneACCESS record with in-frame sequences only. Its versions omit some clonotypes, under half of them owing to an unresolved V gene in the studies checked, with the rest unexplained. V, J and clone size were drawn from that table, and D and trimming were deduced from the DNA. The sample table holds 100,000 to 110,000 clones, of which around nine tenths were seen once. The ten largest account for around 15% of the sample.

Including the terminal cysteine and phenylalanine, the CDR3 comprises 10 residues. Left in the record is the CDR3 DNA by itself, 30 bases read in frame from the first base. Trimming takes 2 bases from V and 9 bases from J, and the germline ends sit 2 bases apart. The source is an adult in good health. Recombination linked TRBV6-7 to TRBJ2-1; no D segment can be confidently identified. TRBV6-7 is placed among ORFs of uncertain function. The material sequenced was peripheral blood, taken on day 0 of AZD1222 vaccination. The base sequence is TGTGCCAGCAGTTACCTTGAGCAGTTCTTC. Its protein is CASSYLEQFF.